These 18 T cell receptor beta chains share one sample of origin, sequenced in a study of T-cell reconstitution after alpha-beta-depleted transplantation in children. Preparing the TCRbeta library involved the use of unique molecular identifiers. Each CDR3 protein gets one entry after TCRdb re-called the PCR reads with MiXCR. The repertoire holds 300,000 to 400,000 distinct CDR3 sequences, with 13% as singletons. Source: PBMCs, taken from the stem cell graft. These receptors were collected from a human donor who donated a stem cell graft to a child with Fanconi anemia.

This clonotype was observed many times. J is TRBJ1-1 and V is TRBV29-1; D call uncertain. Between the trimmed V and J ends, which lost 4 bases and 0 bases, there was a span of 9 bases. CDR1 and CDR2 from the germline V gene are SQVTM and ANQGSEA. The CDR3 covers 13 residues. CDR3 nucleotide sequence: TGCAGCGTTGTTGACCAAATGAACACTGAAGCTTTCTTT. Protein sequence: CSVVDQMNTEAFF.

In this sample, this clonotype turned up a few times. The V gene is TRBV28, the J gene TRBJ1-2; TRBD1 might be the D (6 bases). Germline lookup yields CDR1 MDHEN and CDR2 SYDVKM. Deletions cut 7 bases from V and 6 bases from J, with 18 bases between. The CDR3 is 14 amino acids. The CDR3 bases are TGTGCCAGCACTCCGGCGGGGGCAATGCATGGCTACACCTTC. Amino acid sequence: CASTPAGAMHGYTF.

The rearrangement joins TRBV11-2 to TRBJ2-1; 8 nucleotides line up with TRBD1. The germline V gene encodes CDR1 SGHAT and CDR2 FQNNGV. CDR3 length: 18 amino acids. The V and J ends lost 1 base and 4 bases, in that order; junction bases with no gene match: 12. DNA for the CDR3: TGTGCCAGCAGCTTAGTAAGGGGTCTGGGGACAGGATACAATGAGCAGTTCTTC. This sequence encodes CASSLVRGLGTGYNEQFF.

This clonotype was detected a few times. J is TRBJ2-3 and V is TRBV5-1; D is perhaps TRBD1 (5 bases). With 0 bases removed from V and 0 bases from J, the gap between germline ends came to 14 bases. The CDR3 length is 17 residues. CDR1 and CDR2 (germline): SGHRS, YFSETQ. CDR3: CASSLGQGSPSTDTQYF. CDR3 nucleotides: TGCGCCAGCAGCTTGGGGCAGGGATCACCGAGCACAGATACGCAGTATTTT.

V gene TRBV7-8 combines with J gene TRBJ2-7; D possibly matches TRBD1 or TRBD2 (6 bases each). The CDR3 loop spans 15 amino acids. Trimming shortened V by 3 bases and J by 5 bases, and 17 bases separated the two germline ends. Germline CDR1 reads SGHVS; CDR2 reads FQNEAQ. CDR3 sequence (DNA): TGTGCCAGCAGCTTGACGTCGGGGGCAAGGAACGAGCAGTACGTC. This translates into CASSLTSGARNEQYV.

The chain carries TRBV29-1 and TRBJ1-1; the D gene is possibly TRBD1 (5 bases). CDR1 and CDR2 from the germline V gene are SQVTM and ANQGSEA. V was cut by 6 bases and J by 3 bases, with 17 bases left in between. This CDR3 contains 14 residues. The CDR3 DNA is TGCAGCGTCCGCGGGTCGGGGGGAGACACTGAAGCTTTCTTT. It translates to CSVRGSGGDTEAFF. The complete variable domain, with remaining parts taken from reference TRBV29-1 and TRBJ1-1, reads SAVISQKPSRDICQRGTSLTIQCQVDSQVTMMFWYRQQPGQSLTLIATANQGSEATYESGFVIDKFPISRPNLTFSTLTVSNMSPEDSSIYLCSVRGSGGDTEAFFGQGTRLTVV.

This clonotype was observed a few times. The chain is built from TRBV20-1 and TRBJ2-7, with 10 bases aligning to TRBD1. The CDR3 has 13 residues. Looked up from germline, CDR1 is DFQATT and CDR2 is SNEGSKA (reference sequence). V was clipped by 4 bases and J by 3 bases; unmatched bases: 3. Here the CDR3 reads CSAMGDRGYEQYF. DNA for the CDR3: TGCAGTGCTATGGGGGACAGGGGCTACGAGCAGTACTTC.

The V gene is TRBV25-1, the J gene TRBJ1-2; 8 bases agree with TRBD1. CDR3 length: 13 amino acids. With 2 bases clipped from V and 7 bases from J, the junction kept 3 bases outside the gene matches. The germline gives CDR1 MGHDK, CDR2 SYGVNS. CDR3 amino acids: CASSEPQGAGYTF. The CDR3 coding sequence is TGTGCCAGCAGTGAACCGCAGGGGGCTGGCTACACCTTC.

This clonotype was found a few times. The genes are TRBV28 and TRBJ1-1; D might be TRBD1 (6 bases). The CDR3 has 14 amino acids. Deletions cut 6 bases from V and 5 bases from J, with 16 bases between. Germline loops: CDR1 MDHEN, CDR2 SYDVKM. Here the CDR3 reads CASRSGQPGTEAFF. The DNA of the CDR3 is TGTGCCAGCAGATCCGGACAGCCGGGGACTGAAGCTTTCTTT.

V gene TRBV10-3 combines with J gene TRBJ2-3, with 10 bases fitting TRBD1. J lost 4 bases, V lost 0 bases, and 7 bases had no gene match. Germline loops: CDR1 ENHRY, CDR2 SYGVKD. This CDR3 spans 17 amino acids. The CDR3, as DNA: TGTGCCATCAGTGAGTCGAAGACAGGGGGCTGGGCAGATACGCAGTATTTT. It encodes CAISESKTGGWADTQYF.

The DNA of the CDR3 is TGCGCCAGCAGCCCCTCCCCCGGCCGTAGGGATGAGCAGTTCTTC. As protein: CASSPSPGRRDEQFF. V usage is TRBV5-1 and J usage is TRBJ2-1; no firm D call. This CDR3 is 15 amino acids long. Trimming stripped 4 bases from V and 8 bases from J, with 19 bases between. Germline-derived CDR1 and CDR2 are SGHRS and YFSETQ.

As regards this clonotype: An end of the junction differs from the germline gene, which may be a read error. The V gene is TRBV29-1, the J gene TRBJ2-1; 7 bases agree with TRBD2. CDR1 and CDR2 (germline): SQVTM, ANQGSEA. The CDR3 runs 12 residues. The CDR3 is CGGGYSYNEQLF. CDR3 sequence (DNA): TGCGGGGGGGGGTACTCCTACAATGAGCAGCTCTTC.

This clonotype has just a few counts. The V and J genes are TRBV27 and TRBJ2-4, with D possibly TRBD2 on 5 matching bases. The CDR3 runs to 17 residues. V was clipped by 1 base and J by 3 bases, with 16 bases between them. Germline CDR1 and CDR2: MNHEY and SMNVEV (reference sequence). Here the CDR3 DNA reads TGTGCCAGCAGTTTATATCCGGGGAAGGGAGTCAAAAACATTCAGTACTTC. Residues: CASSLYPGKGVKNIQYF.

The rearrangement joins TRBV10-3 to TRBJ1-2; maybe TRBD1 (6 bases). Germline-derived CDR1 and CDR2 are ENHRY and SYGVKD. Trimming took off 2 bases at V and 4 bases at J, with 14 bases between the two ends. The CDR3 spans 15 residues. The chain's CDR3 is CAISEPRTDIYGYTF. The CDR3 coding sequence is TGTGCCATCAGTGAGCCAAGGACAGATATCTATGGCTACACCTTC.

This clonotype was observed many times. The rearrangement joins TRBV5-1 to TRBJ2-2; TRBD2 might be the D (5 bases). There are 15 residues in the CDR3. V lost 5 bases and J lost 3, with 14 bases in between. Germline V gene lookup returns CDR1 SGHRS and CDR2 YFSETQ. CDR3 amino acids: CASSRRWRDTGELFF. The CDR3 region has the DNA TGCGCCAGCAGTCGGAGATGGCGGGACACCGGGGAGCTGTTTTTT.

This clonotype was picked up many times. This rearrangement joins TRBV6-5 to TRBJ2-2; D may match TRBD1 or TRBD2 (5 bases each). The germline V gene has CDR1 MNHEY and CDR2 SVGAGI. This CDR3 spans 18 amino acids. V lost 6 bases and J 3 bases, leaving 23 bases between the germline ends. CDR3: CASRTNRDGVLYTGELFF. DNA for the CDR3: TGTGCCAGCAGGACCAACCGGGACGGCGTGCTTTACACCGGGGAGCTGTTTTTT.

This clonotype was recorded at least ten times. The chain has TRBV12-3 or TRBV12-4 and TRBJ1-5; 9 nucleotides match TRBD1. The CDR3 sequence is 12 residues long. The V and J ends lost 6 bases and 6 bases, in that order; junction bases with no gene match: 0. CDR3 coding DNA: TGTGCCAGCAGGGACAGGGGTCAGCCCCAGCATTTT. It codes for CASRDRGQPQHF.

The chain has TRBV28 and TRBJ1-2; D unclear. V lost 7 bases and J lost 1, with 10 bases in between. Germline V CDR1 and CDR2: MDHEN, SYDVKM. The CDR3 runs 13 residues. The CDR3 DNA reads as TGTGCCAGCACCCCCCGGGGTAACTATGGCTACACCTTC. It is translated as CASTPRGNYGYTF.